The source of this T cell receptor beta chain is a study of blood T cell repertoires in COVID-19. Study overall: PBMCs, B-cell-depleted T cells, or T cells provided the cDNA or gDNA that made up the material.

Assignment of participants to cohorts was predicated upon participant-reported clinical history. Libraries were prepared by immunoSEQ multiplex PCR; TCRdb keeps only in-frame clonotypes and omits some of them. This table has around 380,000 clones, about 87% appearing once. V was shortened by 4 bases and J by 6 bases, with 10 bases between the two germline ends. The germline V gene encodes CDR1 MNHEY and CDR2 SVGAGI. The CDR3 extends over 13 amino acids. This chain uses TRBV6-5 with TRBJ1-5, with D tentatively TRBD1 (5 bases). This clonotype originated in a man aged 30 to 45 who had recovered from COVID-19. Sequencing input: PBMCs or T cells enriched from blood (not recorded which). For the CDR3, the DNA is TGTGCCAGCAGTTGGACAATAAGTCAGCCCCAGCATTTT. It specifies CASSWTISQPQHF.